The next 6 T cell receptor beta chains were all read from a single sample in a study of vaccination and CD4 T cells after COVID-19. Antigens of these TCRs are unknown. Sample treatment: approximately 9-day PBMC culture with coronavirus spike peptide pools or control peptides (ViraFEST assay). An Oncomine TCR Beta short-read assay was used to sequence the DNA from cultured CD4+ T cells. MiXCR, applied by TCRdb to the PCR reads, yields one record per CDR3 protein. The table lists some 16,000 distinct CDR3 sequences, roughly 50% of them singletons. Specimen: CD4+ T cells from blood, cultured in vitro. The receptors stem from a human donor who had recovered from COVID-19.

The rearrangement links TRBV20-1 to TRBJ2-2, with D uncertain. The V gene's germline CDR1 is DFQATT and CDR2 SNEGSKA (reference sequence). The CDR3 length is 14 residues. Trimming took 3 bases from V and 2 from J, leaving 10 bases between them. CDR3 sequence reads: CSASTHQNTGELFF. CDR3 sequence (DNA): TGCAGTGCTAGCACCCACCAAAACACCGGGGAGCTGTTTTTT.

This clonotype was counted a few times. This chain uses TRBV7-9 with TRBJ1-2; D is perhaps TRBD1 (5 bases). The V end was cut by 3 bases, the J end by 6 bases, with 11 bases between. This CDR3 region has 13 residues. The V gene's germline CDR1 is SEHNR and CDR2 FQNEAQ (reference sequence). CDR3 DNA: TGTGCCAGCAGCTTGGAGGGGAGTGATGGCTACACCTTC. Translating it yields CASSLEGSDGYTF.

CDR3 protein: CASSYAGTGNSPLHF. In DNA form, the CDR3 reads TGTGCCAGCAGCTACGCCGGGACAGGGAATTCACCCCTCCACTTT. The V and J genes are TRBV5-4 and TRBJ1-6; TRBD1 matches at 9 bases. The junction had 5 bases not matched to a gene; V was cut back by 3 bases and J by 7 bases. The length of the CDR3 is 15 residues. Germline-derived CDR1 and CDR2 are SGHNT and YYREEE (reference sequence).

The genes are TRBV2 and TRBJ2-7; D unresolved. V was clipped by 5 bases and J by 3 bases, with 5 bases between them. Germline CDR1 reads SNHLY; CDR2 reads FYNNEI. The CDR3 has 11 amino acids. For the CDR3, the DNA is TGTGCCAGCAGTTCCTACTACGAGCAGTACTTC. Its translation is CASSSYYEQYF.

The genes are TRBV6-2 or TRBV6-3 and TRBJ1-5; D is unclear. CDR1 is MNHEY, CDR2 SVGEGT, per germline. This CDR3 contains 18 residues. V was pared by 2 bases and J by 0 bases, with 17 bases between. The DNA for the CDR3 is TGTGCCAGCAGTTACGTTTTAGTCCAAAGTTATAGCAATCAGCCCCAGCATTTT. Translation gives CASSYVLVQSYSNQPQHF.

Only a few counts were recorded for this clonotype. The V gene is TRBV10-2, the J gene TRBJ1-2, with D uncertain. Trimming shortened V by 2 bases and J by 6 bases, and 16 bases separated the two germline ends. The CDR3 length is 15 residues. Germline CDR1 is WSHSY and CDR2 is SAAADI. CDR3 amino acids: CASSETFLGNDGYTF. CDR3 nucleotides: TGCGCCAGCAGTGAGACATTTCTCGGGAACGATGGCTACACCTTC.